This TCR beta chain was sequenced during a study of blood T cell repertoires in COVID-19. Overall study context: Samples taken during acute and convalescent COVID-19 were collected in the United States, Italy and Spain. The analysed material was cDNA or gDNA that came from T cells, B-cell-depleted T cells, or PBMCs.

Each participant's cohort was designated according to participant-reported clinical history. As handled by the study authors: Reference gene primers were amplified, and this amplification served to estimate nucleated cell counts. The data were produced by immunoSEQ multiplex PCR, yet TCRdb's version contains in-frame clones alone and is incomplete. V, J and clone size are taken as reported in that table, and D and trimming were inferred from the DNA itself. Of about 210,000 clones listed, less than 90% are singletons. Germline CDR1 is SGHTA and CDR2 is FQGTGA. This CDR3 region has 14 residues. V was pared by 5 bases and J by 6 bases, with 7 bases of the junction left unmatched.

The receptor's source is a woman aged 30 to 39 who had been exposed to COVID-19. The rearrangement uses TRBV7-3 and TRBJ2-4; 7 bases align to TRBD1. Sequencing was done on a sample of PBMCs or T cells enriched from blood (not recorded which). The CDR3 is CASSPGQLGNIQYF. The CDR3 coding sequence is TGTGCCAGCAGCCCGGGACAGTTAGGAAACATTCAGTACTTC.